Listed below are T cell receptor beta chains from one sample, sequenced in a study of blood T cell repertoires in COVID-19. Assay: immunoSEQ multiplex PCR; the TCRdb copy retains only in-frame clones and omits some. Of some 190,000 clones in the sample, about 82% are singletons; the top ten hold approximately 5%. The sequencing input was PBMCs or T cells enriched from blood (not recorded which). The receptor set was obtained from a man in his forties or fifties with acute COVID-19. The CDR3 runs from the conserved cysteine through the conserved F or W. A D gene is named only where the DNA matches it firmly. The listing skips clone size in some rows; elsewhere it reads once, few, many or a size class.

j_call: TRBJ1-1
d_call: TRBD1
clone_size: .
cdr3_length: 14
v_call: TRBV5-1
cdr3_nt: TGCGCCAGCAGAAACCAGGGGGCCGACACTGAAGCTTTCTTT
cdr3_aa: CASRNQGADTEAFF

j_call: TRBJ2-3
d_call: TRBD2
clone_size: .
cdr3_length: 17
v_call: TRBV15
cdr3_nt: TGTGCCACCAGCAGAGATCCTAGCGGGAGAATCACAGATACGCAGTATTTT
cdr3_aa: CATSRDPSGRITDTQYF

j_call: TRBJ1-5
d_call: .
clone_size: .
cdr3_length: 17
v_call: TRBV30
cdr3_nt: TGTGCCTGGAGTACGAAGAGTGGGGCCTTCCACGATCAGCCCCAGCATTTT
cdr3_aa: CAWSTKSGAFHDQPQHF

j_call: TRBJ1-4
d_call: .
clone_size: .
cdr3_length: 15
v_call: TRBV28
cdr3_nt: TGTGCCAGCAGTCCGCCGGGGGGCGGGAACGAAAAACTGTTTTTT
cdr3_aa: CASSPPGGGNEKLFF

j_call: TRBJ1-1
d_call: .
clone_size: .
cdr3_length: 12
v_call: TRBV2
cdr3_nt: TGTGCCAGCGGGGGGTATGGGACTGAAGCTTTCTTT
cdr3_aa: CASGGYGTEAFF

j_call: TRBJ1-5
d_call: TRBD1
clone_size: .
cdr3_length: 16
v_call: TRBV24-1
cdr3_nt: TGTGCCACCAGTGACCCGGGACAGGGGTACAATCAGCCCCAGCATTTT
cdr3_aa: CATSDPGQGYNQPQHF

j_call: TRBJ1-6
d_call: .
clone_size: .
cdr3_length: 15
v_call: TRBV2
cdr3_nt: TGTGCCAGCATAGGGATTCAGGGGAGATCTTCACCCCTCCACTTT
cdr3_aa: CASIGIQGRSSPLHF

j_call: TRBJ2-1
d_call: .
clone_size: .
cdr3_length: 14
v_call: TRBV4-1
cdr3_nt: TGCGCCAGCAGCCATCTCGGACAGACCAATGAGCAGTTCTTC
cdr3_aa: CASSHLGQTNEQFF

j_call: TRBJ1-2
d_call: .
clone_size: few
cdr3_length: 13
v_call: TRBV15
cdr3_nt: TGTGCCACCAGCAGAGCGGAGGGATATGGCTACACCTTC
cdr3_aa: CATSRAEGYGYTF

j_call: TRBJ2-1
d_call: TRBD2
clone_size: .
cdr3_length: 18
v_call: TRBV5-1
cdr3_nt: TGCGCCAGCAGCTTGGAACTAGCGGGAGTGTTTGTAGGGGATGAGCAGTTCTTC
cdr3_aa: CASSLELAGVFVGDEQFF

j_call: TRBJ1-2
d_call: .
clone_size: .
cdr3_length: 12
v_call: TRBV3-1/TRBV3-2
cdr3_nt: TGTGCCAGCAGCCCCACTAGGGGGGGCTACACCTTC
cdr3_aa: CASSPTRGGYTF

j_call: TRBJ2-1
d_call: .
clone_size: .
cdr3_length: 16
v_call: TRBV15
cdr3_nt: TGTGCCACCAGCAGGGGGAGACAGGCGGGCTACAATGAGCAGTTCTTC
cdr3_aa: CATSRGRQAGYNEQFF

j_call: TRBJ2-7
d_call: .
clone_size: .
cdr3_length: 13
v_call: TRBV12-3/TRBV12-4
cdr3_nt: TGTGCCAGCAGTACGATCAGGGGTTACGAGCAGTACTTC
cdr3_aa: CASSTIRGYEQYF

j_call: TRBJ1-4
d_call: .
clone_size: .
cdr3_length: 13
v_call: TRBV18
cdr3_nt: TGTGCCAGCTCACCACCCATGTCCGAAAAACTGTTTTTT
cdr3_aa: CASSPPMSEKLFF

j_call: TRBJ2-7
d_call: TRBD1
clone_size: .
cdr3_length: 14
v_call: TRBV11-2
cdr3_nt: TGTGCCAGCAGCCCCCGGACAGGAAAGGACGAGCAGTACTTC
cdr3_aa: CASSPRTGKDEQYF

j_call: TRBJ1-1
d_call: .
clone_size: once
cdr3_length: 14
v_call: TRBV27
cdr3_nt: TGTGCCAGCAGTTTTTCGGGGGGGCGGACTGAAGCTTTCTTT
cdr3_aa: CASSFSGGRTEAFF

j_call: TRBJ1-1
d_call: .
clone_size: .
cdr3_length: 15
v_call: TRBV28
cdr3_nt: TGTGCCAGCAGTTTGTCGGGCGGCGGGACCTATGAAGCTTTCTTT
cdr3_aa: CASSLSGGGTYEAFF

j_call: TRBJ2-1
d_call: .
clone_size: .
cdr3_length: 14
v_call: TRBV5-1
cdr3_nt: TGCGCCAGCCAACCGGGACTGGGCTACAATGAGCAGTTCTTC
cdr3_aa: CASQPGLGYNEQFF

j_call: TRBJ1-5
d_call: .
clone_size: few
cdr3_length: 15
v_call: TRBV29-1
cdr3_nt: TGCAGCGTTGAATTCGTCCGGAGGAGCAATCAGCCCCAGCATTTT
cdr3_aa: CSVEFVRRSNQPQHF

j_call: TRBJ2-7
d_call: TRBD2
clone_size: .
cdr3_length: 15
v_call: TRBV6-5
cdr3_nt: TGTGCCAGCAGTTCCAATAGCGGGAGGCCGGACGAGCAGTACTTC
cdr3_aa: CASSSNSGRPDEQYF

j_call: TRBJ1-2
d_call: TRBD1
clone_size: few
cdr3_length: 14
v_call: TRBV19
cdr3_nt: TGTGCCAGTACTCGGGACAGCCGAAACTATGGCTACACCTTC
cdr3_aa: CASTRDSRNYGYTF

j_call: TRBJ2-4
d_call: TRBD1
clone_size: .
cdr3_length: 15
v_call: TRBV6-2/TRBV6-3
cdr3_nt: TGTGCCAGCAGCCGGGACAGACTAGCCAAAAACATTCAGTACTTC
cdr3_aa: CASSRDRLAKNIQYF

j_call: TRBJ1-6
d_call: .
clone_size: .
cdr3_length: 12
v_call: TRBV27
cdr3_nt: TGTGCCAGCAGTCCAATTAATTCACCCCTCCACTTT
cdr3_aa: CASSPINSPLHF

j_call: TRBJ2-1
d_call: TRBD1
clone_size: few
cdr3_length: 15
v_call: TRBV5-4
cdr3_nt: TGTGCCAGCAGCTTATCGGGACAGGGCCACAATGAGCAGTTCTTC
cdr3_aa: CASSLSGQGHNEQFF

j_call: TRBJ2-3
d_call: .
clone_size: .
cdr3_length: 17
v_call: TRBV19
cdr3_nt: TGTGCCAGTAGTAGAGATACCGGACACTTTAGCACAGATACGCAGTATTTT
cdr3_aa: CASSRDTGHFSTDTQYF

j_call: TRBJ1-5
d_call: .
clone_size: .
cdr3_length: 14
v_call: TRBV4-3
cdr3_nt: TGCGCCAGCAGCCAAGTCTTAAGCAATCAGCCCCAGCATTTT
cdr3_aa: CASSQVLSNQPQHF

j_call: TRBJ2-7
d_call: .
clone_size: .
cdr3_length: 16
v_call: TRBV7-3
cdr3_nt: TGTGCCAGCAACCTCCTCATGTTTGTGCAGTTCCACGAGCAGTACTTC
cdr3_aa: CASNLLMFVQFHEQYF

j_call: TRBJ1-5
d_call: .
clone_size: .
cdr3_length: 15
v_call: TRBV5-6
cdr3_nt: TGTGCCAGCAGCTTGGTGGGAGTCGGCAATCAGCCCCAGCATTTT
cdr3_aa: CASSLVGVGNQPQHF

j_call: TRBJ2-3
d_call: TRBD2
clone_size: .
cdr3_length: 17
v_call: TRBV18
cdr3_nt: TGTGCCAGCTCACCAAGGGGACTCCTATCGGGAGGAGATACGCAGTATTTT
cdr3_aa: CASSPRGLLSGGDTQYF

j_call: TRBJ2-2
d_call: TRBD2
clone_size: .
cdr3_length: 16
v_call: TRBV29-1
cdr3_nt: TGCAGCGTTACCTATGGGAGGCTAGCGGGATCCGGGGAGCTGTTTTTT
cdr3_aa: CSVTYGRLAGSGELFF

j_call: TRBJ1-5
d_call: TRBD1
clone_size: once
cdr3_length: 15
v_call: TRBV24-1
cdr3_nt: TGTGCCACCAGTGACCAAACAGGGGGCCATCAGCCCCAGCATTTT
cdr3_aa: CATSDQTGGHQPQHF

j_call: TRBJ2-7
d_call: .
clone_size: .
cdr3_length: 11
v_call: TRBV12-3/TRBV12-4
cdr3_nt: TGTGCCAGCGGCACACGCTACGAGCAGTACTTC
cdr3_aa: CASGTRYEQYF

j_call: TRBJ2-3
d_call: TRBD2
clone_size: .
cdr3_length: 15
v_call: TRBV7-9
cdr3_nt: TGTGCCAGCAGCCGGACTAGCGGGGGCCGAAATACGCAGTATTTT
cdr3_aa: CASSRTSGGRNTQYF

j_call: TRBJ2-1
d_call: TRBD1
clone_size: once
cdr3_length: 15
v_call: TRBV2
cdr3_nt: TGTGCCAGCTTCTGGACAGGGGGTACCCGCAATGAGCAGTTCTTC
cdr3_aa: CASFWTGGTRNEQFF

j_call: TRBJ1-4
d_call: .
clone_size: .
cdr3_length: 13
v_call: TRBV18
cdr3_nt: TGTGCCAGCTCACCCGGGTCAAGGGAAAAACTGTTTTTT
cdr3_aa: CASSPGSREKLFF

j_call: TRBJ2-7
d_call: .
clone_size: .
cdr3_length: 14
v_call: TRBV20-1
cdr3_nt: TGCAGTGCTAGTGAGCCAGGCGACGTCTACGAGCAGTACTTC
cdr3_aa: CSASEPGDVYEQYF

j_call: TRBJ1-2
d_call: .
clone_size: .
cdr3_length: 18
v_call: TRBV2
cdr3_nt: TGTGCCAGCAGCTACAATATCAGAAGTTCTGTTGGGGCCTATGGCTACACCTTC
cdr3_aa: CASSYNIRSSVGAYGYTF

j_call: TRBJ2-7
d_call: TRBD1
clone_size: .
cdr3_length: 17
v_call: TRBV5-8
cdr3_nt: TGTGCCAGCAGCTTGGTATCCGGGACAGGACTGATGAGGGAGCAGTACTTC
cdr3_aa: CASSLVSGTGLMREQYF

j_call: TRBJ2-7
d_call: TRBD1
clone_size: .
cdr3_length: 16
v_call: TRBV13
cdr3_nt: TGTGCCAGCAGCTTAGGGGCAGGGGGCGGTAGGTACGAGCAGTACTTC
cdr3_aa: CASSLGAGGGRYEQYF

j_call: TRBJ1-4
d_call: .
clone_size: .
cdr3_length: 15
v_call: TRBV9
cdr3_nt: TGTGCCAGCAGCCCCCGCGGGGCAGCTAATGAAAAACTGTTTTTT
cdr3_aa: CASSPRGAANEKLFF